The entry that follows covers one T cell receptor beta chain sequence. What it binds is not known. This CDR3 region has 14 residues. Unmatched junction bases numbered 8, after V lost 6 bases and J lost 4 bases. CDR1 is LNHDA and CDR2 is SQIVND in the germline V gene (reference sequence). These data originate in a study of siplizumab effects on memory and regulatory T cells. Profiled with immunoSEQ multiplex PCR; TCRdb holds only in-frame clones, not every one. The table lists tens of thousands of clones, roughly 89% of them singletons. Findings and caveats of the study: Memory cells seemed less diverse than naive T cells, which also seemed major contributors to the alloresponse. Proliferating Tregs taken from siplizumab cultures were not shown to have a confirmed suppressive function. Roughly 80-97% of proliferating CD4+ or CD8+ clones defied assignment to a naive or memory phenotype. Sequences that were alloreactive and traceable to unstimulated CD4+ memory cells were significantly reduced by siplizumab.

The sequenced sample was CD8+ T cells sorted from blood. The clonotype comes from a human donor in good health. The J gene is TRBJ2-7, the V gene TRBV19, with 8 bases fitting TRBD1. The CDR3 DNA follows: TGTGCCAGTAGCTGGGGACAGGAAGGTTACGAGCAGTACTTC. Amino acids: CASSWGQEGYEQYF.